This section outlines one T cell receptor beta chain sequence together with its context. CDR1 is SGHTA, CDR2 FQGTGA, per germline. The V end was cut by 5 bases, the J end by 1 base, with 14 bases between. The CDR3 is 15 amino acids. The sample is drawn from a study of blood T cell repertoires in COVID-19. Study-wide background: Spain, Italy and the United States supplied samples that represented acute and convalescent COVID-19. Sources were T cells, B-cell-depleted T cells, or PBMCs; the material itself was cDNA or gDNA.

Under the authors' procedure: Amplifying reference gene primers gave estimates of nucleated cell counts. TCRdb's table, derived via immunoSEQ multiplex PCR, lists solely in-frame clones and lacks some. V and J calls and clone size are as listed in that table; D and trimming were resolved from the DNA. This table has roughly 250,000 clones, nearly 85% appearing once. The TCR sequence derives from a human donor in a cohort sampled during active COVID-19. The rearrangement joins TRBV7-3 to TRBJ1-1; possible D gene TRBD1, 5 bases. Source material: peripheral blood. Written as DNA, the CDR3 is TGTGCCAGCAGCCCCGGGGGGGTCTCGAACACTGAAGCTTTCTTT. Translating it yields CASSPGGVSNTEAFF.